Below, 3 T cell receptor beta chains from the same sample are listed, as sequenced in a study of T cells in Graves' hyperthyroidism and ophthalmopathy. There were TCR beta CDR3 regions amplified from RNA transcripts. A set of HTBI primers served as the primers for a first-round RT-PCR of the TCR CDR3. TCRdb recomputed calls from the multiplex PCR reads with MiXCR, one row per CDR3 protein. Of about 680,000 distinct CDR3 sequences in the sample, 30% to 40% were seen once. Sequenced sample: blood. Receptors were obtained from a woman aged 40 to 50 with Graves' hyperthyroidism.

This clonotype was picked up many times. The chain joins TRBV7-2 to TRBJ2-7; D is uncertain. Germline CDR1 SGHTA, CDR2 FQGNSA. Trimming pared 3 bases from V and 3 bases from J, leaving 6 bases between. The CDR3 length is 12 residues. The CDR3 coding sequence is TGTGCCAGCAGCTTTCGAGGCTACGAGCAGTACTTC. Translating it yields CASSFRGYEQYF. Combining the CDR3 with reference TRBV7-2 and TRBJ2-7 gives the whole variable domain GAGVSQSPSNKVTEKGKDVELRCDPISGHTALYWYRQSLGQGLEFLIYFQGNSAPDKSGLPSDRFSAERTGGSVSTLTIQRTQQEDSAVYLCASSFRGYEQYFGPGTRLTVT.

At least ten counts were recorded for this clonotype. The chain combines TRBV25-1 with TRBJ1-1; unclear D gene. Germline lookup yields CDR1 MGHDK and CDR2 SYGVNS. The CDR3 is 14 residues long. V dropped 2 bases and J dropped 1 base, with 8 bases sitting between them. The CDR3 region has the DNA TGTGCCAGCAGTGAACCGCTGGGGAACACTGAAGCTTTCTTT. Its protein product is CASSEPLGNTEAFF. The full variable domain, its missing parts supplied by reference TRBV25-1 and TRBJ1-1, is EADIYQTPRYLVIGTGKKITLECSQTMGHDKMYWYQQDPGMELHLIHYSYGVNSTEKGDLSSESTVSRIRTEHFPLTLESARPSHTSQYLCASSEPLGNTEAFFGQGTRLTVV.

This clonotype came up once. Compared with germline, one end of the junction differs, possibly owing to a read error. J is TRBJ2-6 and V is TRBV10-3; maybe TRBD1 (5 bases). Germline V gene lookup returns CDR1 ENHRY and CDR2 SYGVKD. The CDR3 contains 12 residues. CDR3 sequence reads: CAISLGANVLTF. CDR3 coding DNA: TGTGCCATCAGTCTTGGGGCCAACGTCCTGACCTTC.